These T cell receptor beta chains were read from a single sample in a study of blood T cell repertoires in COVID-19. The assay was immunoSEQ multiplex PCR, and TCRdb's table has in-frame clones only and misses some. The sample yields a few hundred thousand clones, 81% seen once. The sequencing input was peripheral blood. These receptor sequences come from a human donor with acute or convalescent COVID-19. The donor label of this sample is uncertain. The CDR3 runs from the conserved cysteine through the conserved F or W. A D gene is named only where the DNA matches it firmly. Only part of the rows carry a size: once, few, many, or a class if the clone is expanded.

d_call	v_call	clone_size	j_call	cdr3_aa	cdr3_nt
NA	TRBV19	NA	TRBJ1-3	CASSTELNPGQGNTIYF	TGTGCCAGTAGTACCGAGTTAAACCCCGGACAGGGAAACACCATATATTTT
TRBD1	TRBV14	NA	TRBJ2-2	CASSPGTGAAGELFF	TGTGCCAGCAGCCCCGGGACAGGGGCCGCCGGGGAGCTGTTTTTT
NA	TRBV5-5	NA	TRBJ1-5	CASSFSGAGQPQHF	TGTGCCAGCAGCTTTTCAGGGGCCGGGCAGCCCCAGCATTTT
NA	TRBV6-6	NA	TRBJ1-5	CASSYRGGYSNQPQHF	TGTGCCAGCAGTTACCGAGGGGGATATAGCAATCAGCCCCAGCATTTT
NA	TRBV19	NA	TRBJ2-1	CASSAGDGAYNEQFF	TGTGCCAGTAGTGCAGGGGATGGGGCCTACAATGAGCAGTTCTTC
NA	TRBV30	NA	TRBJ1-2	CAWSMAVGGYTF	TGTGCCTGGAGTATGGCGGTTGGAGGCTACACCTTC
NA	TRBV28	NA	TRBJ2-1	CASSSRGSYNEQFF	TGTGCCAGCAGTTCCAGGGGCTCCTACAATGAGCAGTTCTTC
TRBD1	TRBV27	NA	TRBJ1-3	CASSQTGGNTIYF	TGTGCCAGCAGTCAGACAGGGGGAAACACCATATATTTT
TRBD1	TRBV2	NA	TRBJ2-3	CASSPGDRPVSDTQYF	TGTGCCAGCAGTCCTGGGGACAGGCCCGTTTCAGATACGCAGTATTTT
NA	TRBV4-1	NA	TRBJ1-4	CASSRETVDNEKLFF	TGCGCCAGCAGCCGAGAGACAGTAGATAATGAAAAACTGTTTTTT
NA	TRBV28	NA	TRBJ2-6	CASRPGASGANVLTF	TGTGCCAGCAGGCCAGGTGCCTCTGGGGCCAACGTCCTGACTTTC
NA	TRBV5-1	NA	TRBJ1-2	CASSYGDGRHYGYTF	TGCGCCAGCAGCTACGGGGATGGTAGACACTATGGCTACACCTTC
TRBD2	TRBV5-1	NA	TRBJ2-7	CASSLSIAGRQYEQYF	TGCGCCAGCAGCTTGTCTATAGCGGGGCGGCAATACGAGCAGTACTTC
TRBD1	TRBV3-1/TRBV3-2	NA	TRBJ1-2	CASSQRDRGGGYTF	TGTGCCAGCAGCCAACGAGACAGGGGGGGTGGCTACACCTTC
NA	TRBV10-1	NA	TRBJ1-5	CASSESLYQPQHF	TGCGCCAGCAGTGAGTCATTATATCAGCCCCAGCATTTT
TRBD2	TRBV14	NA	TRBJ2-7	CASSQEALGTSGSPLLYEQYF	TGTGCCAGCAGCCAAGAGGCCCTAGGGACTAGCGGGAGCCCCCTTCTCTACGAGCAGTACTTC
NA	TRBV10-3	NA	TRBJ1-2	CAISGQGRYGYTF	TGTGCCATCAGTGGCCAGGGTCGCTATGGCTACACCTTC
TRBD1	TRBV5-1	NA	TRBJ1-2	CASSMDPGGFGYTF	TGCGCCAGCAGCATGGACCCAGGGGGCTTTGGCTACACCTTC
TRBD1	TRBV6-5	NA	TRBJ1-3	CASRVGQNVNTIYF	TGTGCCAGCCGCGTGGGACAGAACGTAAACACCATATATTTT
NA	TRBV29-1	few	TRBJ1-2	CSVAPGSANYGYTF	TGCAGCGTGGCCCCCGGGTCGGCTAACTATGGCTACACCTTC
NA	TRBV4-1	NA	TRBJ1-6	CASSQDGRGSLNSPLHF	TGCGCCAGCAGCCAAGATGGTAGAGGGTCCCTTAATTCACCCCTCCACTTT
NA	TRBV20-1	NA	TRBJ2-2	CSASFDSLNTGELFF	TGCAGTGCTAGTTTCGACAGCTTGAACACCGGGGAGCTGTTTTTT
NA	TRBV29-1	NA	TRBJ2-3	CSVAERAFSDTQYF	TGCAGCGTTGCGGAGCGGGCCTTTTCAGATACGCAGTATTTT
NA	TRBV5-1	NA	TRBJ1-1	CASSLLRMNTEAFF	TGCGCCAGCAGCTTGTTGCGGATGAACACTGAAGCTTTCTTT
NA	TRBV4-1	NA	TRBJ1-4	CASSQGQSHEKLFF	TGCGCCAGCAGCCAGGGCCAGAGTCATGAAAAACTGTTTTTT
TRBD1	TRBV28	NA	TRBJ1-2	CASHEAQGTGGTRGYTF	TGTGCCAGCCACGAGGCCCAAGGGACAGGGGGCACGAGGGGCTACACCTTC
TRBD1	TRBV7-9	few	TRBJ1-1	CASSLATFRGQAFF	TGTGCCAGCAGCTTAGCAACGTTCAGGGGGCAAGCTTTCTTT
TRBD2	TRBV3-1/TRBV3-2	NA	TRBJ2-7	CASSGTTSWEQYF	TGTGCCAGCAGCGGGACTACCTCCTGGGAGCAGTACTTC
TRBD1	TRBV18	NA	TRBJ2-1	CASSPRTGAYNEQFF	TGTGCCAGCTCACCAAGGACAGGGGCCTACAATGAGCAGTTCTTC
TRBD1	TRBV12-3/TRBV12-4	NA	TRBJ1-2	CASSRQGGGYTF	TGTGCCAGCAGTCGACAGGGGGGTGGCTACACCTTC
TRBD1	TRBV2	NA	TRBJ2-7	CASMPGQGTFIEQYF	TGTGCCAGCATGCCGGGACAGGGGACTTTTATAGAGCAGTACTTC
TRBD1	TRBV7-2	NA	TRBJ2-7	CASSSQGVEQYF	TGTGCCAGCAGCTCACAGGGGGTCGAGCAGTACTTC
TRBD1	TRBV27	NA	TRBJ1-6	CASSPTGGYTGSPLHF	TGTGCCAGCAGTCCTACAGGGGGCTATACGGGTTCACCCCTCCACTTT